A selection of T cell receptor beta chains follows, all from one sample in a study of OX40 agonist ivuxolimab in advanced cancers. This table comes from immunoSEQ multiplex PCR, and its TCRdb copy is limited to in-frame clones, with some not included. The profile shows tens of thousands of clones, 93% of them singletons. Sequencing used CD4+ or CD8+ T cells sorted from blood, obtained in a trial of the OX40 agonist ivuxolimab. Receptor source: an adult with an advanced solid tumor such as melanoma, head and neck, liver or kidney cancer. The CDR3 runs from the conserved cysteine through the conserved F or W. Fields, in order: J gene, V gene, clone size, D gene, CDR3 DNA, CDR3 protein. The D gene is left open where the match is weak. Only part of the rows carry a size: once, few, many, or a class if the clone is expanded.

J: TRBJ1-5; V: TRBV29-1; size: once; D: NA; DNA: TGCAGCGTCCCAGGGGATTCAGGTCAGCCCCAGCATTTT; CDR3: CSVPGDSGQPQHF
J: TRBJ2-2; V: TRBV10-3; size: NA; D: NA; DNA: TGTGCCATCAGTGAGATGTTACTAGCGAACACCGGGGAGCTGTTTTTT; CDR3: CAISEMLLANTGELFF
J: TRBJ2-1; V: TRBV28; size: NA; D: NA; DNA: TGTGCCAGCGTGGAGCCGAATCACAATGAGCAGTTCTTC; CDR3: CASVEPNHNEQFF
J: TRBJ2-1; V: TRBV27; size: NA; D: NA; DNA: TGTGCCAGCAGTTTATTCCCAGGGAATGGTGACAATGAGCAGTTCTTC; CDR3: CASSLFPGNGDNEQFF
J: TRBJ2-7; V: TRBV15; size: NA; D: NA; DNA: TGTGCCACCAGCCCGCATTTCGTGGTCGGGAGCTCCTACGAGCAGTACTTC; CDR3: CATSPHFVVGSSYEQYF
J: TRBJ1-2; V: TRBV5-4; size: NA; D: NA; DNA: TGTGCCAGCAGCTCCTCTACTTCATCCACCCCTGGCTACACCTTC; CDR3: CASSSSTSSTPGYTF
J: TRBJ2-7; V: TRBV7-9; size: NA; D: NA; DNA: TGTGCCAGCAGCTTCGGACAGTACGAGCAGTACTTC; CDR3: CASSFGQYEQYF
J: TRBJ1-5; V: TRBV28; size: NA; D: TRBD1; DNA: TGTGCCAGCAGTTTATCTGGACAGGGTTATAGCAATCAGCCCCAGCATTTT; CDR3: CASSLSGQGYSNQPQHF
J: TRBJ2-3; V: TRBV2; size: NA; D: NA; DNA: TGTGCCGCCCCCGGGACTCCTGCCCTCACAGATACGCAGTATTTT; CDR3: CAAPGTPALTDTQYF
J: TRBJ2-7; V: TRBV9; size: NA; D: TRBD1; DNA: TGTGCCAGCAGCGCGTCGGGGGACAGGGTCTACGAGCAGTACTTC; CDR3: CASSASGDRVYEQYF
J: TRBJ2-7; V: TRBV28; size: NA; D: NA; DNA: TGTGCCAGCAGTAAAACCGGGACACTCTCCTACGAGCAGTACTTC; CDR3: CASSKTGTLSYEQYF
J: TRBJ1-1; V: TRBV10-3; size: once; D: NA; DNA: TGTGCCATCAGTGAGGATGAAGGGAGGAACACTGAAGCTTTCTTT; CDR3: CAISEDEGRNTEAFF
J: TRBJ2-7; V: TRBV18; size: NA; D: NA; DNA: TGTGCCAGCTCAGGCGGGACGACCTACGAGCAGTACTTC; CDR3: CASSGGTTYEQYF
J: TRBJ1-5; V: TRBV6-5; size: NA; D: NA; DNA: TGTGCCAGCAGTTACAGTGTAGAACAGCCCCAGCATTTT; CDR3: CASSYSVEQPQHF
J: TRBJ2-3; V: TRBV9; size: NA; D: NA; DNA: TGTGCCAGCAGCCCTATGCCGGGCCCTTATGGCACAGATACGCAGTATTTT; CDR3: CASSPMPGPYGTDTQYF
J: TRBJ1-1; V: TRBV19; size: NA; D: NA; DNA: TGTGCCAGTAGTATGGGAAGGGGCTGGACTGAAGCTTTCTTT; CDR3: CASSMGRGWTEAFF
J: TRBJ2-7; V: TRBV5-6; size: NA; D: NA; DNA: TGTGCCAGCAGCTTGGGAGACTACGAGCAGTACTTC; CDR3: CASSLGDYEQYF
J: TRBJ2-5; V: TRBV5-5; size: NA; D: NA; DNA: TGTGCCAGCACCTATTACTGGGCATCTAGGGAGACCCAGTACTTC; CDR3: CASTYYWASRETQYF
J: TRBJ2-7; V: TRBV11-1; size: NA; D: TRBD2; DNA: TGTGCCAGCAGCCTCCTAGCGGGTAACTACGAGCAGTACTTC; CDR3: CASSLLAGNYEQYF